This entry concerns a single T cell receptor (beta chain). Its target is unknown. This sample stems from a study of STAT5B mutations in CD4+ large granular lymphocyte leukemia. General study points: 8/27 top patient clones versus 2/35 control clones were TRBV06-family.

Germline values: CDR1 LGHNA, CDR2 YNFKEQ. This CDR3 comprises 15 residues. V was pared by 2 bases and J by 3 bases, with 4 bases of the junction left unmatched. Repertoires were generated with immunoSEQ multiplex PCR, while TCRdb's copy carries only in-frame clones and drops some. The data hold over 30,000 clones, with about 80% observed a single time. The genes are TRBV4-2 and TRBJ1-5, with 7 bases aligning to TRBD1. Specimen: CD4+ T cells from blood buffy coats. The clonotype comes from a human donor in good health. The CDR3 DNA reads as TGTGCCAGCAGCCAAATGGACAGGTACAATCAGCCCCAGCATTTT. The encoded protein is CASSQMDRYNQPQHF.